The rows below give T cell receptor beta chains drawn from one sample of a study of blood T cell repertoires in COVID-19. Assay: immunoSEQ multiplex PCR; the TCRdb copy retains only in-frame clones and omits some. This repertoire shows more than 200,000 clones, around 78% found once; its top ten account for 2.5% to 3%. What was sequenced was peripheral blood. Receptor source: an older woman with active or convalescent COVID-19. The CDR3 runs from the conserved cysteine through the conserved F or W. Each record gives: J gene, clone size, D gene, V gene, CDR3 length, CDR3 protein, CDR3 DNA. The D gene is left open where the match is weak. Not all rows give a size; the values are once, few, many and, for expanded clones, a class.

TRBJ2-3 . . TRBV7-9 14 CASIRGLSTDTQYF TGTGCCAGCATCCGGGGACTCAGCACAGATACGCAGTATTTT
TRBJ1-2 . . TRBV10-3 14 CAISGEHSNYGYTF TGTGCCATCAGTGGGGAGCACTCTAACTATGGCTACACCTTC
TRBJ2-5 . TRBD2 TRBV29-1 15 CSGSMGTSGQETQYF TGCAGCGGATCGATGGGGACTAGCGGGCAAGAGACCCAGTACTTC
TRBJ1-6 . TRBD1 TRBV30 15 CAWSEQGFFNSPLHF TGTGCCTGGAGTGAACAGGGGTTTTTTAATTCACCCCTCCACTTT
TRBJ2-7 once . TRBV5-1 14 CASSTDSSSYEQYF TGCGCCAGCAGCACGGACAGTAGTAGCTACGAGCAGTACTTC
TRBJ2-5 . TRBD2 TRBV5-1 15 CASSSLLAGQETQYF TGCGCCAGCAGCTCCCTACTAGCGGGGCAAGAGACCCAGTACTTC
TRBJ2-3 few TRBD2 TRBV7-3 15 CASSLGTSGRDTQYF TGTGCCAGCAGCTTAGGGACTAGCGGGCGGGATACGCAGTATTTT
TRBJ1-2 . . TRBV3-1/TRBV3-2 15 CASSQDISENYGYTF TGTGCCAGCAGCCAAGATATATCGGAGAACTATGGCTACACCTTC
TRBJ2-1 . TRBD2 TRBV5-1 13 CASTSGLHNEQFF TGCGCCAGCACTAGCGGCCTTCACAATGAGCAGTTCTTC
TRBJ1-5 . TRBD1 TRBV2 15 CASSGTGLGNQPQHF TGTGCCAGCAGTGGGACAGGGTTGGGAAATCAGCCCCAGCATTTT
TRBJ1-4 . TRBD1 TRBV6-2/TRBV6-3 14 CASSYGTGGTVRFF TGTGCCAGCAGTTACGGGACAGGAGGTACAGTAAGGTTTTTT
TRBJ2-3 . . TRBV5-1 14 CASSLTGVTDTQYF TGCGCCAGCAGCCTGACCGGGGTCACAGATACGCAGTATTTT
TRBJ2-1 . TRBD1 TRBV19 15 CASSIQGVSFNEQFF TGTGCCAGTAGTATCCAGGGGGTTTCCTTCAATGAGCAGTTCTTC
TRBJ1-2 . TRBD1 TRBV4-2 15 CASSQSTGGDYGYTF TGTGCCAGCAGCCAATCGACAGGGGGCGACTATGGCTACACCTTC
TRBJ2-1 . TRBD1 TRBV28 13 CASTRGGSNEQFF TGTGCCAGCACCCGAGGGGGCAGCAATGAGCAGTTCTTC
TRBJ1-2 many TRBD1 TRBV18 16 CASSPVRQGTTYGYTF TGTGCCAGCTCGCCGGTTCGACAGGGAACGACCTATGGCTACACCTTC
TRBJ2-7 once TRBD1 TRBV3-1/TRBV3-2 14 CASSLSGTGDEQYF TGTGCCAGCAGCCTGTCCGGGACAGGGGACGAGCAGTACTTC
TRBJ2-1 . TRBD1 TRBV11-2 15 CASSLGTGSHNEQFF TGTGCCAGCAGCTTAGGGACAGGGTCACACAATGAGCAGTTCTTC
TRBJ2-7 few TRBD1 TRBV4-2 16 CASSQDLGTASYEQYF TGTGCCAGCAGCCAAGATCTCGGGACAGCCTCCTACGAGCAGTACTTC
TRBJ1-2 . TRBD1 TRBV3-1/TRBV3-2 14 CASSLLDRDYGYTF TGTGCCAGCAGCCTGCTGGACAGGGACTATGGCTACACCTTC
TRBJ1-5 . . TRBV7-2 15 CASSFGGGHGQPQHF TGTGCCAGCAGCTTCGGGGGGGGACACGGGCAGCCCCAGCATTTT
TRBJ1-2 . . TRBV27 12 CASRPQGGGYTF TGTGCCAGCAGACCTCAGGGAGGCGGCTACACCTTC
TRBJ2-5 . . TRBV6-4 15 CASSDAPGAQETQYF TGTGCCAGCAGTGACGCACCAGGGGCACAAGAGACCCAGTACTTC